The T cell receptor beta chain described here comes from a study of T cells in lung cancer brain metastases. General observations from the study: Paired lesions shared few clones; most were lesion-specific (mean Morisita about 0.23).

V was shortened by 0 bases and J by 5 bases, with 11 bases between the two germline ends. The CDR3 extends over 14 amino acids. Between 2.24 and 4.92 ug genomic DNA went in, equal for pairs. The data were produced by immunoSEQ multiplex PCR, yet TCRdb's version contains in-frame clones alone and is incomplete. The data contain 3,000 to 4,000 clones, approximately 90% of them singletons. Remarks on this clone: The antigen is undetermined.

Sequencing was done on a sample of tumor tissue from the primary lung tumor. V usage is TRBV23-1 and J usage is TRBJ2-7, with TRBD2 as a possible D gene (6 bases). TRBV23-1 is treated as an ORF (open reading frame) with a function not yet certain. The clonotype was recovered from a man in his 70s with non-small cell lung cancer. The CDR3 loop is CASSQSKGRNEQYF. Here the CDR3 DNA reads TGCGCCAGCAGTCAATCGAAGGGGAGGAACGAGCAGTACTTC.